Below, 31 T cell receptor beta chains from the same sample are listed, as sequenced in a study of response to subunit inactivated influenza vaccine (dated by TCRdb to 2016 to 2018). Receptor libraries were prepared by RT-PCR. The instrument given in TCRdb is Illumina HiSeq 2500. Using fastp trimming at Q25 and MiXCR clonotype assembly, TCRdb reanalyzed the public sequencing data and kept in-frame beta chains. Each entry is one CDR3 protein sequence, shown with its most common DNA and genes. The sample profile shows around 580,000 distinct CDR3 sequences; 14% of them were found once. The ten top clones hold approximately 10% of the sample. The starting material was PBMCs from blood, obtained 11 to 12 days after vaccination. Source of these receptors: a man aged 50 or older who received an inactivated influenza vaccine. Donor details come from another sample of the same person, matched by shared clones.

This chain joins TRBV7-8 and TRBJ2-7; 8 nucleotides agree with TRBD1. Trimming at V came to 2 bases and at J to 1 base, leaving 4 bases not matched to a gene. The CDR3 is made up of 15 amino acids. The germline gives CDR1 SGHVS, CDR2 FQNEAQ. The CDR3 region is CASSLQGAASYEQYF. Here the CDR3 DNA reads TGTGCCAGCAGCTTACAGGGGGCGGCATCCTACGAGCAGTACTTC.

The genes are TRBV6-5 and TRBJ1-2; D possibly corresponds to TRBD1 (5 bases). Germline CDR1 and CDR2: MNHEY and SVGAGI. The CDR3 is made up of 13 amino acids. V shed 2 bases and J shed 7 bases, with 11 bases lying between them. CDR3: CASSYGGSGGYTF. The CDR3, as DNA: TGTGCCAGCAGTTACGGGGGGAGTGGTGGCTACACCTTC.

J is TRBJ2-5 and V is TRBV18; 10 bases are a match to TRBD2. V was clipped by 7 bases and J by 4 bases; unmatched bases: 9. The CDR3 consists of 15 residues. Germline V gene lookup returns CDR1 KGHSH and CDR2 LQKENI. The CDR3 nucleotides read TGTGCCAGCTTACGCGCTAGCGGGAGCCGAGAGACCCAGTACTTC. As protein: CASLRASGSRETQYF.

This clonotype has a count of ten or more. CDR3 residues: CASSAHPGQGTYEQYF. The CDR3, as DNA: TGTGCCAGCAGTGCCCACCCCGGACAGGGGACCTACGAGCAGTACTTC. V and J are TRBV12-3 or TRBV12-4 and TRBJ2-7; 9 bases line up with TRBD1. J lost 2 bases, V lost 5 bases, and 10 bases had no gene match. CDR3 length equals 16 residues.

In its sample, this clonotype was seen many times. This chain uses TRBV5-1 with TRBJ1-2; 7 positions match TRBD1. This CDR3 has 12 amino acids. V trimming: 4 bases; J trimming: 6 bases; junction bases outside the gene matches: 3. Looked up from germline, CDR1 is SGHRS and CDR2 is YFSETQ. CDR3: CASSLDRDGYTF. The CDR3 DNA reads TGCGCCAGCAGCCTTGACAGGGATGGCTACACCTTC.

The CDR3 DNA follows: TGCGCCAGCAGCCCCGGACGGCTCTGTAAGCAGTACTTC. Translation: CASSPGRLCKQYF. The chain uses TRBV23-1 and TRBJ2-7, with D unresolved. TRBV23-1 is sorted into the ORF group, with uncertain function. V lost 6 bases, J lost 8 bases, and 17 bases lay in between. This CDR3 spans 13 amino acids.

This chain connects TRBV6-4 to TRBJ2-3; TRBD2 agrees at 14 bases. Germline CDR1 MRHNA, CDR2 SNTAGT. The V and J ends lost 7 bases and 5 bases, in that order; junction bases with no gene match: 17. There are 19 residues in the CDR3. CDR3 loop: CASKTGTSGSGVQGDTQYF. For the CDR3, the DNA is TGTGCCAGCAAAACCGGGACTAGCGGGAGTGGAGTTCAGGGAGATACGCAGTATTTT.

This clonotype came up a few times. This rearrangement joins TRBV5-1 to TRBJ2-7, with D unresolved. The CDR3 sequence is 14 residues long. Trimming removed 2 bases at V and 2 bases at J, with 11 bases between. The germline gives CDR1 SGHRS, CDR2 YFSETQ. The CDR3 here is CASSFGDVTYEQYF. The CDR3 region has the DNA TGCGCCAGCAGCTTTGGGGATGTAACCTACGAGCAGTACTTC.

This clonotype was counted only a few times. The genes are TRBV20-1 and TRBJ2-3; 12 bases match TRBD2. After removal of 6 bases from V and 0 bases from J, the junction contained 4 bases not matched to a gene. Germline V CDR1 and CDR2: DFQATT, SNEGSKA (reference sequence). This CDR3 has 15 amino acids. CDR3: CSAALAGGSTDTQYF. In DNA form, the CDR3 reads TGCAGTGCCGCTCTAGCGGGGGGGAGCACAGATACGCAGTATTTT.

Only a few counts were recorded for this clonotype. This chain connects TRBV12-3 or TRBV12-4 to TRBJ2-7, with D hard to call. Trimming left V 1 base short and J 6 bases short, with 13 bases between. This CDR3 is 14 amino acids long. DNA for the CDR3: TGTGCCAGCAGTTTAGACAGAGACACGGGCGAGCAGTACTTC. Translating gives CASSLDRDTGEQYF.

This clonotype was found many times. This chain's CDR3 is CASSSKPGTSGNEQFF. DNA for the CDR3: TGTGCCAGCAGCTCCAAACCCGGGACTAGTGGGAATGAGCAGTTCTTC. The rearrangement joins TRBV7-7 to TRBJ2-1, with 8 bases that match TRBD2. Germline CDR1 SSHAT, CDR2 FNYEAQ (reference sequence). J was trimmed by 7 bases and V by 4 bases; bases with no gene match: 12. The CDR3 totals 16 residues.

This clonotype was detected only a few times. The chain carries TRBV12-3 or TRBV12-4 and TRBJ1-5; D might be TRBD1 (5 bases). Trimming removed 6 bases at V and 2 bases at J, with 11 bases between. CDR3 length: 14 amino acids. The CDR3 protein is CASRTGDGNQPQHF. CDR3 DNA sequence: TGTGCCAGCAGAACGGGGGACGGCAATCAGCCCCAGCATTTT.

The chain has TRBV12-3 or TRBV12-4 and TRBJ2-7; D unclear. This CDR3 contains 14 residues. Trimming took off 5 bases at V and 1 base at J, with 12 bases between the two ends. The CDR3 bases are TGTGCCAGCAGTGAGGCGGCGCTTTCCTACGAGCAGTACTTC. It is translated as CASSEAALSYEQYF.

The V gene is TRBV12-3 or TRBV12-4, the J gene TRBJ1-2; no firm D call. The V end was cut by 4 bases, the J end by 5 bases, with 17 bases between. The CDR3 length is 15 residues. Here the CDR3 DNA reads TGTGCCAGCAGTTACGGACCGATAACAGCATATGGCTACACCTTC. Protein product: CASSYGPITAYGYTF.

This clonotype was counted between two and nine times. The chain combines TRBV20-1 with TRBJ1-6; 7 bases agree with TRBD1. Germline lookup yields CDR1 DFQATT and CDR2 SNEGSKA (reference sequence). This CDR3 contains 16 residues. The trim removed 2 bases at V and 3 bases at J, leaving 7 bases unmatched. In DNA form, the CDR3 reads TGCAGTGCTAGATCAGGGGGTGGAGGCTATAATTCACCCCTCCACTTT. Protein: CSARSGGGGYNSPLHF.

This chain connects TRBV3-1 to TRBJ1-1; D is perhaps TRBD1 (5 bases). Trimming took 3 bases from V and 4 from J, leaving 12 bases between them. The CDR3 is made up of 14 amino acids. CDR1 is LGHDT, CDR2 YNNKEL, per germline (reference sequence). This CDR3 is CASSQVDGATEAFF. The DNA for the CDR3 is TGTGCCAGCAGCCAGGTAGACGGGGCCACTGAAGCTTTCTTT.

This clonotype was counted between two and nine times. The chain employs TRBV18 and TRBJ2-3, with D unclear. CDR1 and CDR2 from the germline V gene are KGHSH and LQKENI. The V and J ends lost 2 bases and 2 bases respectively, with 14 bases between them. CDR3 length: 16 amino acids. CDR3 in DNA: TGTGCCAGCTCACCATCCGAGTTAGGACCCACAGATACGCAGTATTTT. Its translation: CASSPSELGPTDTQYF.

The chain links TRBV4-1 to TRBJ2-5, with a weak D call TRBD1 (5 bases). V dropped 0 bases and J dropped 6 bases, with 14 bases sitting between them. CDR3 length: 15 amino acids. In germline, CDR1 is MGHRA, CDR2 YSYEKL. The CDR3 nucleotides read TGCGCCAGCAGCCAAGATGGGGCTAGAGCCCAGACCCAGTACTTC. Amino acids: CASSQDGARAQTQYF.

This chain uses TRBV10-3 with TRBJ2-2; weak D call: TRBD2 (6 bases). V shed 10 bases and J shed 3 bases, with 18 bases lying between them. The CDR3 totals 15 residues. In germline, CDR1 is ENHRY, CDR2 SYGVKD. CDR3 in DNA: TGTGCCACAGGAGAGGCGGGAAGAGACACCGGGGAGCTGTTTTTT. It codes for CATGEAGRDTGELFF.

The chain carries TRBV27 and TRBJ2-6, with TRBD1 identical over 7 bases. This CDR3 has 17 residues. The V and J ends lost 4 bases and 3 bases, in that order; junction bases with no gene match: 9. The germline V gene has CDR1 MNHEY and CDR2 SMNVEV (reference sequence). CDR3 sequence (DNA): TGTGCCAGCAGTTCATCGGCAGGGGGACATGGGGCCAACGTCCTGACTTTC. Translated: CASSSSAGGHGANVLTF.

The rearrangement uses TRBV28 and TRBJ2-7; 7 nucleotides align to TRBD2. J gave up 2 bases and V 2 bases, and 15 bases lay outside the gene matches. CDR3 length: 18 residues. Per germline, CDR1 MDHEN and CDR2 SYDVKM. The CDR3 DNA is TGTGCCAGCAGTTTACAACGTCTCGATAGCGGGTATCCCTACGAGCAGTACTTC. Its protein product is CASSLQRLDSGYPYEQYF.

This clonotype was picked up a small number of times. This sequence joins TRBV7-6 and TRBJ2-7; possible D gene TRBD1, 6 bases. Between the trimmed V and J ends, which lost 5 bases and 7 bases, there was a span of 18 bases. The germline CDR1 and CDR2 sequences are SGHVS and FNYEAQ. CDR3 length: 14 residues. The CDR3 loop reads CASSRRQDLGEQYF. In DNA form, the CDR3 reads TGTGCCAGCAGCCGCAGACAGGATCTAGGGGAGCAGTACTTC.

This clonotype turned up a few times. The V and J genes are TRBV25-1 and TRBJ2-5, with D perhaps matching TRBD2 (6 bases). V lost 4 bases and J 4 bases, leaving 13 bases between the germline ends. This CDR3 spans 14 amino acids. Germline CDR1 MGHDK, CDR2 SYGVNS. CDR3 in amino acids: CASSASAGGETQYF. CDR3 nucleotide sequence: TGTGCCAGCAGTGCGTCGGCCGGGGGAGAGACCCAGTACTTC.

This clonotype was counted a few times. The rearrangement joins TRBV29-1 to TRBJ2-5, with 10 bases fitting TRBD2. CDR3 length equals 14 residues. Germline CDR1 is SQVTM and CDR2 is ANQGSEA. V trimming: 3 bases; J trimming: 3 bases; junction bases outside the gene matches: 4. This CDR3 reads CSVESSGSKETQYF. The DNA of the CDR3 is TGCAGCGTTGAGTCTAGCGGGAGTAAAGAGACCCAGTACTTC.

This clonotype has more than one count but fewer than ten. The V gene is TRBV4-3, the J gene TRBJ2-7; tentative D call: TRBD2 (5 bases). V lost 0 bases and J 4 bases, leaving 10 bases between the germline ends. Germline V gene data show CDR1 as LGHNA and CDR2 as YSLEER. The CDR3 loop spans 14 amino acids. The CDR3 DNA reads TGCGCCAGCAGCCAAGATACCCAGCGGTACGAGCAGTACTTC. Translating gives CASSQDTQRYEQYF.

There are a few counts of this clonotype. The chain carries TRBV7-2 and TRBJ2-5, with TRBD2 identical over 8 bases. In germline, CDR1 is SGHTA, CDR2 FQGNSA. V trimming: 3 bases; J trimming: 3 bases; junction bases outside the gene matches: 9. There are 16 residues in the CDR3. CDR3 protein: CASSFSRGTRKETQYF. The CDR3 coding sequence is TGTGCCAGCAGCTTTTCCCGGGGGACTAGAAAAGAGACCCAGTACTTC.

This clonotype came up a few times. The chain is built from TRBV29-1 and TRBJ1-2; 12 bases fit TRBD1. The germline gives CDR1 SQVTM, CDR2 ANQGSEA. This CDR3 spans 16 amino acids. Losses at the gene ends were 3 bases for V and 4 bases for J; bases not matched to a gene: 9. This CDR3 reads CSVDWDRGLSSYGYTF. Written as DNA, the CDR3 is TGCAGCGTTGATTGGGACAGGGGGCTTTCGAGCTATGGCTACACCTTC.

V is TRBV6-2 or TRBV6-3 and J is TRBJ2-7, with D uncertain. The CDR3 runs to 12 residues. Germline assignment: CDR1 MNHEY and CDR2 SVGEGT. V was trimmed by 11 bases and J by 6 bases, leaving 17 bases between them. The CDR3 loop reads CAGNGPSGEQYF. The DNA for the CDR3 is TGTGCCGGAAACGGGCCTTCGGGCGAGCAGTACTTC.

The V call is TRBV12-3 or TRBV12-4, the J call TRBJ1-3; D gene uncertain. Trimming cost V 9 bases and J 2 bases, with 17 bases left between them. The CDR3 consists of 15 residues. The CDR3 DNA reads TGTGCCAGTACCAGAAACACTCTCACTGGAAACACCATATATTTT. This codes for CASTRNTLTGNTIYF.

This clonotype is a singleton in its sample. V gene TRBV6-1 combines with J gene TRBJ2-7; the match to TRBD1 covers 9 bases. The CDR3 runs to 14 residues. V lost 6 bases, J lost 2 bases, and 5 bases stayed unmatched. Germline CDR1 is MNHNS and CDR2 is SASEGT. The CDR3 spells CASRVDRGTYEQYF. As DNA, the CDR3 is TGTGCCAGCAGAGTCGACAGGGGGACCTACGAGCAGTACTTC.

A word on this clonotype: This may stem from a read error, because a much larger clone lies one nucleotide away. This sequence joins TRBV7-2 and TRBJ2-4, with 7 bases fitting TRBD2. CDR1 and CDR2 from the germline V gene are SGHTA and FQGNSA. With 5 bases clipped from V and 6 bases from J, the junction kept 16 bases outside the gene matches. The CDR3 sequence is 17 residues long. Written as DNA, the CDR3 is TGTGCCAGCAGCCCGCCCATGGGGGGGACCGACTTAAACATTCAGTACTTC. It specifies CASSPPMGGTDLNIQYF.